The 5 T cell receptor beta chains presented below share a single source sample, sequenced in a study of radiotherapy plus CTLA-4 blockade in lung cancer. TCRdb keeps only in-frame clones here, not all; method: immunoSEQ multiplex PCR. The repertoire holds 85,000 to 100,000 clones, with 72% as singletons. This specimen consisted of peripheral blood, obtained from a patient treated with radiotherapy plus ipilimumab. These receptors were taken from a human donor with non-small cell lung cancer that progressed on radiotherapy plus ipilimumab.

This clone was picked up a small number of times. The chain recombines TRBV6-6 with TRBJ2-1; no clear D gene. Trimming stripped 6 bases from V and 6 bases from J, with 12 bases between. Germline lookup yields CDR1 MNHNY and CDR2 SVGAGI (reference sequence). The CDR3 runs 13 residues. The CDR3 region is CASSPDGFNEQFF. CDR3 nucleotides: TGTGCCAGCAGCCCGGATGGTTTCAATGAGCAGTTCTTC.

This clone came up once. V is TRBV9 and J is TRBJ2-7; 9 bases line up with TRBD1. V shed 2 bases, J shed 6 bases, and the junction held 9 bases outside the gene matches. Germline lookup yields CDR1 SGDLS and CDR2 YYNGEE. The CDR3 consists of 15 residues. DNA of the CDR3: TGTGCCAGCAGCGTTCGCGAGACAGGGGGAAGCGAGCAGTACTTC. Its translation is CASSVRETGGSEQYF.

CDR3 amino acids: CASGLAKGSQETQYF. CDR3 DNA sequence: TGTGCCAGCGGACTAGCAAAAGGCTCCCAAGAGACCCAGTACTTC. The chain uses TRBV5-4 and TRBJ2-5; TRBD2 matches 8 bases. Germline loops: CDR1 SGHNT, CDR2 YYREEE (reference sequence). The CDR3 runs 15 residues. J gave up 1 base and V 7 bases, and 9 bases lay outside the gene matches.

V usage is TRBV6-5 and J usage is TRBJ2-1; 12 nucleotides match TRBD2. This CDR3 spans 15 amino acids. CDR1 and CDR2 from the germline V gene are MNHEY and SVGAGI. The junction had 5 bases not matched to a gene; V was cut back by 6 bases and J by 5 bases. The DNA of the CDR3 is TGTGCCAGCAGGGGCCGACTAGCGGGAGACAATGAGCAGTTCTTC. Amino acid sequence: CASRGRLAGDNEQFF.

The chain links TRBV6-1 to TRBJ1-1, with 8 bases identical to TRBD1. The CDR3 consists of 13 residues. Germline-derived CDR1 and CDR2 are MNHNS and SASEGT. V was pared by 4 bases and J by 5 bases, with 3 bases of the junction left unmatched. The CDR3 protein is CASSGNRGTEAFF. The CDR3 DNA reads TGTGCCAGCAGTGGAAACAGGGGGACTGAAGCTTTCTTT.